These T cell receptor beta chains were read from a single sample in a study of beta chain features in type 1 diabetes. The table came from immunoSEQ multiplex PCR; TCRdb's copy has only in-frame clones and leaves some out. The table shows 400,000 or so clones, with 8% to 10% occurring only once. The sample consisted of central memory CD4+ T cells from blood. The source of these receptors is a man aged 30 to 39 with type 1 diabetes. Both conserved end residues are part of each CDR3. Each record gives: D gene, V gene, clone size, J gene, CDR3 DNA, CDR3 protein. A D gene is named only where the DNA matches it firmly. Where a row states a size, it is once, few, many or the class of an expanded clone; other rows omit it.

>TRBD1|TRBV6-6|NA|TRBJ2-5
TGTGCCAGCTCCCAGACAGGGGAAGAGACCCAGTACTTC
CASSQTGEETQYF
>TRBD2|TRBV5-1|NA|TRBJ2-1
TGCGCCAGCAGCCGCCTACAGCGGGAGCTGGGTGAGCAGTTCTTC
CASSRLQRELGEQFF
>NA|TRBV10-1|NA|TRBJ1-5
TGCGCCAGCAGTGAGTCGGCCGGGCGGCAGCCCCAGCATTTT
CASSESAGRQPQHF
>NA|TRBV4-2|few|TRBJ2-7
TGTGCCAGCAGCCAAGATCAGTACCAGTACGAGCAGTACTTC
CASSQDQYQYEQYF
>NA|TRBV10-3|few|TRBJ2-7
TGTGCCACCCGGGACACTGATGACGAGCAGTACTTC
CATRDTDDEQYF
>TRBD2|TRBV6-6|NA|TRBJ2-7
TGTGCCACCCGGCGGGAGGAGACAAAGCAGTACTTC
CATRREETKQYF
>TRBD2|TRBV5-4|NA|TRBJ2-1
TGTGCCAGCAGCTTGGGCACTAGCGGCTACTACAATGAGCAGTTCTTC
CASSLGTSGYYNEQFF
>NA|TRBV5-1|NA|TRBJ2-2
TGCGCCAGCAGCCTGGCGGGAAGGGAGCTGTTTTTT
CASSLAGRELFF
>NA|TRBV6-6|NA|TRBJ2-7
TGTGCCAGCAGGGTACAGGGCTACGAGCAGTACTTC
CASRVQGYEQYF
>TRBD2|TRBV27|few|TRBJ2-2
TGTGCCAGCAGCAAATTTGGACTAGCGGGAACGAACACCGGGGAGCTGTTTTTT
CASSKFGLAGTNTGELFF
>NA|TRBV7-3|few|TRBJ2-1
TGTGCCAGCAGCTTCCGGCAGGGCTCCTACAATGAGCAGTTCTTC
CASSFRQGSYNEQFF
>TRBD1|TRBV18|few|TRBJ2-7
TGTGCCAGCTCATCACAGGGGGCAGGGATTGGAAACGAGCAGTACTTC
CASSSQGAGIGNEQYF
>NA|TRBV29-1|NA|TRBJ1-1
TGCAGCGTTGTCGACACTGAAGCTTTCTTT
CSVVDTEAFF
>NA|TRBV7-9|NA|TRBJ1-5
TGTGCCAGCAGCTTCTCTCAGGACAATCAGCCCCAGCATTTT
CASSFSQDNQPQHF
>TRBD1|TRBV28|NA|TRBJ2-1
TGTGCCAGCAGTTCTGTGGCGGGACAGGGACGGGATGAGCAGTTCTTC
CASSSVAGQGRDEQFF
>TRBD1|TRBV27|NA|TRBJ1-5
TGTGCCAGCAGTCTCAGCCCGGGACAGGGGGTTGGCAATCAGCCCCAGCATTTT
CASSLSPGQGVGNQPQHF
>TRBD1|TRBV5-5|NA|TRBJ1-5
TGTGCCAGCAGTCTACAGGGGCACAATCAGCCCCAGCATTTT
CASSLQGHNQPQHF
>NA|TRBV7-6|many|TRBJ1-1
TGTGCCAGCAGCTTGCAGGGAAACACTGAAGCTTTCTTT
CASSLQGNTEAFF
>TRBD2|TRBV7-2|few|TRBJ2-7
TGTGCCAGCAGCCCCCGTAGCGGGAGATCTCTTTCCGAGCAGTACTTC
CASSPRSGRSLSEQYF
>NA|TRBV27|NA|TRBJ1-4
TGTGCCAGCAGTTCTGGGACCTGGGTAGAAAAACTGTTTTTT
CASSSGTWVEKLFF
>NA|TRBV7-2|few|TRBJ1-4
TGTGCCAGCAGCTTAATGTCCACTCGTAAAAAACTGTTTTTT
CASSLMSTRKKLFF
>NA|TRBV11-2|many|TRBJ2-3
TGTGCCAGCAGCTTATTATTGCAGGGGACGCAGTATTTT
CASSLLLQGTQYF
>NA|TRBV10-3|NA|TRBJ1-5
TGTGCCATCAGTGTCGGGGGCCTCAATCAGCCCCAGCATTTT
CAISVGGLNQPQHF
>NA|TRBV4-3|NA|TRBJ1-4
TGCGCCAGCAGCCCCCCTGGGTCCGTGCGGGAAAAACTGTTTTTT
CASSPPGSVREKLFF
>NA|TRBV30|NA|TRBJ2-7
TGTGCCATGACACTATCCTACGAGCAGTACTTC
CAMTLSYEQYF
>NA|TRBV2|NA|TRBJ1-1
TGTGCCAGCAGGAGCAGGGGAGAGAACACTGAAGCTTTCTTT
CASRSRGENTEAFF
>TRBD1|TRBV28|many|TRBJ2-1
TGTGCCAGCAGATTGCCTGGGACAGGGGGTTACAATGAGCAGTTCTTC
CASRLPGTGGYNEQFF
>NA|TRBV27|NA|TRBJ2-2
TGTGCCAGCAGTTACGGGTCGACTCCAGGCACCGGGGAGCTGTTTTTT
CASSYGSTPGTGELFF
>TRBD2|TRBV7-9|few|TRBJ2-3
TGTGCCAGCAGCTTAGCAGCGGGGAGCACAGATACGCAGTATTTT
CASSLAAGSTDTQYF
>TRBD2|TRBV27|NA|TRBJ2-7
TGTGCCAGCAGTTTATCAGCGGGAGGGGTTTCCTACGAGCAGTACTTC
CASSLSAGGVSYEQYF
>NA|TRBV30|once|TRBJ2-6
TGTGCCTGGATTTTCAAGCGTTATAAACAAAGTCGGGCCAACGTCCTGACTTTC
CAWIFKRYKQSRANVLTF
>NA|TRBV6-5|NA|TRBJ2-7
TGTGCCAGCAGCCTCGGAGGGGGGATCGACTACGAGCAGTACTTC
CASSLGGGIDYEQYF
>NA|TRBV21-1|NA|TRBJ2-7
TGTGCCAGCAGCAAAGGGGGACGAAATTATTCCTACGAGCAGTACTTC
CASSKGGRNYSYEQYF
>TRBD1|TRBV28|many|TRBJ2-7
TGTGCCAGCAGTCGGACAGGGGGCGAGCAGTACTTC
CASSRTGGEQYF
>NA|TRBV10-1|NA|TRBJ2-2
TGCGCCAGCAGAGCAGGGGACGGGCCCCCCGGGGAGCTGTTTTTT
CASRAGDGPPGELFF
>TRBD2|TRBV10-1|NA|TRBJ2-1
TGCGCCAGCAGCGCTAGCGGGAGCTCCTACAATGAGCAGTTCTTC
CASSASGSSYNEQFF
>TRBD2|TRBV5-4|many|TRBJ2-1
TGTGCCAGCAGCTCCCGGACTAGCGGGACAAATGAGCAGTTCTTC
CASSSRTSGTNEQFF
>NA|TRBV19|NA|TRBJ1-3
TGTGCCAGTAGAAACATGCGGGGGGCGAGCTCTGGAAACACCATATATTTT
CASRNMRGASSGNTIYF
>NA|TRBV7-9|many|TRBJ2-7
TGTGCCAGCAGCAAGATTGAGCCCTACGAGCAGTACTTC
CASSKIEPYEQYF
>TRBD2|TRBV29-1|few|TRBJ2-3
TGCAGCGTGGGTGGGGGTTTACTAGCGGGCGGCACAGATACGCAGTATTTT
CSVGGGLLAGGTDTQYF
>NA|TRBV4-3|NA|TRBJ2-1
TGCGCCAGCAGCCTTCTCTCTACCGGGAACCTTTACAATGAGCAGTTCTTC
CASSLLSTGNLYNEQFF
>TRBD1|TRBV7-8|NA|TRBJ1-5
TGTGCCAGCAGCTTCCGGGACAGGGATCCTTTGAGCAATCAGCCCCAGCATTTT
CASSFRDRDPLSNQPQHF
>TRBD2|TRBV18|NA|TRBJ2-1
TGTGCCAGCTCATCCGCGAATAGCGGGGATTGGATTGCGGAGCAGTTCTTC
CASSSANSGDWIAEQFF
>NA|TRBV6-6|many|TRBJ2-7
TGTGCCAGCAGTTATCCCACCGGGTACGAGCAGTACTTC
CASSYPTGYEQYF
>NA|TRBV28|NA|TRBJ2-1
TGTGCCAGCAGTTTATGGGAGGTGAATGAGCAGTTCTTC
CASSLWEVNEQFF
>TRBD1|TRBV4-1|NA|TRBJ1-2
TGCGCCAGCAGCCCCAGGGGGGAAACAAACTATGGCTACACCTTC
CASSPRGETNYGYTF